These 4 T cell receptor beta chains were sequenced from one sample in a study of T cells expressing NK-cell markers. TCRdb reprocessed the 5' RACE reads and reports one entry per CDR3 protein, with no DNA. The sample holds 300,000 to 450,000 distinct CDR3 sequences. Sequenced material: blood T cells: a sorted CD56 or NKG2C T cell subset, CD4+ or CD8+ T cells, or bulk PBMC T cells (not recorded which). The receptor set was obtained from a man aged 18-70 years in good health.

The rearrangement uses TRBV7-2 and TRBJ2-7. The CDR3 is 13 amino acids. The germline CDR1 and CDR2 sequences are SGHTA and FQGNSA. This CDR3 is CASSSADGKKQYF.

This chain links TRBV3-1 with TRBJ2-7; TCRdb names TRBD1, which stays unverified in the absence of DNA. The CDR3 is 14 amino acids. Germline-derived CDR1 and CDR2 are LGHDT and YNNKEL (reference sequence). This chain's CDR3 is CASSKGGGEYEQYF.

This sequence joins TRBV7-8 and TRBJ2-3; the D call of TRBD1 rests on TCRdb alone, since no DNA is present to check it. Germline-derived CDR1 and CDR2 are SGHVS and FQNEAQ. This CDR3 is 16 amino acids long. The CDR3 sequence: CASSLARSGGFDTQYF.

The rearrangement uses TRBV7-9 and TRBJ1-2; the D call from TCRdb, TRBD1, cannot be confirmed without DNA. The CDR3 is made up of 11 amino acids. CDR1 is SEHNR, CDR2 FQNEAQ, per germline (reference sequence). The CDR3 reads CASGPGSSYTF.